This T cell receptor beta chain was identified during a study of early T cells in non-severe SARS-CoV-2 infection. About the research overall: Chains stayed unpaired after sequencing of bulk RNA from unsorted whole blood.

Trimming stripped 4 bases from V and 5 bases from J, with 8 bases between. This CDR3 is built from 12 residues. Germline V gene lookup returns CDR1 SGHTA and CDR2 FQGNSA. This clonotype has ten or more counts. Antigen unknown. Overall study results and limits: Matches to VDJdb favored anti-spike CD8 responses and missed private and CD4 specificities.

Researchers tagged individual cDNA molecules with unique molecular identifiers. TCRdb redid the calling of the 5' RACE reads with MiXCR, one entry per CDR3 protein. The data contain 55,000 to 75,000 distinct CDR3 sequences, approximately 8% of them seen just once; the ten biggest clones take up roughly 3.5%. The TCR was taken from an adult who was a healthcare worker with PCR-confirmed SARS-CoV-2 infection or an uninfected control (not recorded which). Sample: whole blood. The V and J genes are TRBV7-2 and TRBJ2-5, with D unclear. CDR3 coding DNA: TGTGCCAGCAGCTCCTCATTCGAGACCCAGTACTTC. As protein: CASSSSFETQYF.